These T cell receptor beta chains were read from a single sample in a study of Tregs in tolerant kidney transplant recipients. Profiled with immunoSEQ multiplex PCR; TCRdb holds only in-frame clones, not every one. The data show tens of thousands of clones, with 75% to 95% seen just once and around 1.4% held by the top ten. The sequenced sample was CD4+ T cells from blood (PBMCs), obtained 24 months after the transplant. The receptors derive from a human patient who received a combined kidney and bone marrow transplant. Some T cells may have come from the graft donor. Each CDR3 is given with its conserved first and last residue. D genes are given only for firm matches. Clone size, where shown, is once, few, many, or a class for clones that have expanded.

D gene: TRBD2
V gene: TRBV11-3
J gene: TRBJ2-1
clone size: .
CDR3 protein: CASSFRRGDNEQFF
CDR3 DNA: TGTGCCAGCAGCTTCCGACGGGGGGACAATGAGCAGTTCTTC

D gene: .
V gene: TRBV15
J gene: TRBJ2-2
clone size: .
CDR3 protein: CATGDFKNRELFF
CDR3 DNA: TGTGCCACCGGAGACTTCAAAAACCGGGAGCTGTTTTTT

D gene: TRBD1
V gene: TRBV10-3
J gene: TRBJ2-7
clone size: .
CDR3 protein: CAISEMGQGNSYEQYF
CDR3 DNA: TGTGCCATCAGTGAAATGGGACAGGGGAACTCCTACGAGCAGTACTTC

D gene: .
V gene: TRBV7-3
J gene: TRBJ2-7
clone size: .
CDR3 protein: CPHHGRLYEQYF
CDR3 DNA: TGTCCCCACCACGGGAGACTCTACGAGCAGTACTTC

D gene: TRBD2
V gene: TRBV23-1
J gene: TRBJ2-5
clone size: .
CDR3 protein: CASSQSVGASGRDRSTETQYF
CDR3 DNA: TGCGCCAGCAGTCAATCGGTAGGGGCTAGCGGGAGAGACCGGTCCACTGAGACCCAGTACTTC

D gene: .
V gene: TRBV5-1
J gene: TRBJ2-2
clone size: .
CDR3 protein: CASSLEGSGVGELFF
CDR3 DNA: TGCGCCAGCAGCTTGGAAGGTTCGGGGGTCGGGGAGCTGTTTTTT

D gene: .
V gene: TRBV7-8
J gene: TRBJ1-2
clone size: .
CDR3 protein: CASSFVRGGYTF
CDR3 DNA: TGTGCCAGCAGCTTTGTCAGGGGTGGCTACACCTTC

D gene: TRBD2
V gene: TRBV4-1
J gene: TRBJ2-5
clone size: .
CDR3 protein: CASSQSGLGYQETQYF
CDR3 DNA: TGCGCCAGCAGCCAATCGGGACTAGGGTACCAAGAGACCCAGTACTTC

D gene: .
V gene: TRBV29-1
J gene: TRBJ2-7
clone size: .
CDR3 protein: CSVEEVGARWF
CDR3 DNA: TGCAGCGTTGAAGAGGTGGGGGCGCGGTGGTTC

D gene: .
V gene: TRBV9
J gene: TRBJ2-3
clone size: once
CDR3 protein: CASSVASTDTQYF
CDR3 DNA: TGTGCCAGCAGCGTAGCTTCCACAGATACGCAGTATTTT

D gene: .
V gene: TRBV21-1
J gene: TRBJ2-1
clone size: .
CDR3 protein: CASSKVDGTSGSNEQFF
CDR3 DNA: TGTGCCAGCAGCAAAGTAGATGGGACTAGCGGGAGCAATGAGCAGTTCTTC

D gene: .
V gene: TRBV6-5
J gene: TRBJ1-2
clone size: .
CDR3 protein: CASRSLVYGYTF
CDR3 DNA: TGTGCCAGCAGGTCCCTAGTCTATGGCTACACCTTC

D gene: TRBD2
V gene: TRBV5-1
J gene: TRBJ2-5
clone size: .
CDR3 protein: CASYRTSGGQETQYF
CDR3 DNA: TGCGCCAGCTACCGGACTAGCGGGGGGCAAGAGACCCAGTACTTC

D gene: .
V gene: TRBV7-2
J gene: TRBJ2-7
clone size: .
CDR3 protein: CASSFNRDNYEQYF
CDR3 DNA: TGTGCCAGCAGCTTTAACCGGGACAACTACGAGCAGTACTTC

D gene: .
V gene: TRBV7-3
J gene: TRBJ1-1
clone size: .
CDR3 protein: CASSPSGGVDTEAFF
CDR3 DNA: TGTGCCAGCAGCCCCTCAGGCGGGGTGGACACTGAAGCTTTCTTT

D gene: .
V gene: TRBV5-4
J gene: TRBJ1-2
clone size: .
CDR3 protein: CASSLGGARAYGYTF
CDR3 DNA: TGTGCCAGCAGCCTGGGTGGGGCCCGGGCTTATGGCTACACCTTC

D gene: .
V gene: TRBV10-3
J gene: TRBJ1-1
clone size: .
CDR3 protein: CAIRGHAAREMNTEAFF
CDR3 DNA: TGTGCCATCAGGGGTCATGCGGCACGGGAAATGAACACTGAAGCTTTCTTT

D gene: TRBD1
V gene: TRBV7-3
J gene: TRBJ1-2
clone size: .
CDR3 protein: CASSLQGDDGYTF
CDR3 DNA: TGTGCCAGCAGCTTACAGGGGGATGATGGCTACACCTTC

D gene: .
V gene: TRBV27
J gene: TRBJ1-6
clone size: .
CDR3 protein: CASSEGSYNSPLHF
CDR3 DNA: TGTGCCAGCAGTGAGGGCTCCTATAATTCACCCCTCCACTTT

D gene: .
V gene: TRBV5-1
J gene: TRBJ1-2
clone size: .
CDR3 protein: CASSVGDGRQYGYTF
CDR3 DNA: TGCGCCAGCAGCGTAGGGGACGGGAGGCAGTATGGCTACACCTTC

D gene: TRBD2
V gene: TRBV7-9
J gene: TRBJ2-7
clone size: .
CDR3 protein: CASSSSGTFEQYF
CDR3 DNA: TGTGCCAGCAGCTCTAGCGGGACATTCGAGCAGTACTTC

D gene: TRBD1
V gene: TRBV30
J gene: TRBJ1-1
clone size: .
CDR3 protein: CAWSLTGGANTEAFF
CDR3 DNA: TGTGCCTGGAGTCTTACAGGGGGGGCGAACACTGAAGCTTTCTTT

D gene: .
V gene: TRBV10-3
J gene: TRBJ2-7
clone size: .
CDR3 protein: CAISELNSLRGYSSYEQYF
CDR3 DNA: TGTGCCATCAGTGAGCTAAACTCACTTAGAGGGTATAGCTCCTACGAGCAGTACTTC

D gene: .
V gene: TRBV7-2
J gene: TRBJ1-5
clone size: .
CDR3 protein: CASSLNRGNQPQHF
CDR3 DNA: TGTGCCAGCAGCTTAAACCGAGGCAATCAGCCCCAGCATTTT

D gene: .
V gene: TRBV29-1
J gene: TRBJ1-2
clone size: .
CDR3 protein: CSVRQQYGYGYTF
CDR3 DNA: TGCAGCGTTAGACAACAATACGGCTATGGCTACACCTTC

D gene: TRBD2
V gene: TRBV5-5
J gene: TRBJ2-3
clone size: .
CDR3 protein: CASSSGLAVSTDTQYF
CDR3 DNA: TGTGCCAGCAGCTCGGGACTAGCGGTTAGCACAGATACGCAGTATTTT

D gene: .
V gene: TRBV4-2
J gene: TRBJ2-2
clone size: .
CDR3 protein: CASSSQGAGTGELFF
CDR3 DNA: TGTGCCAGCAGCTCACAGGGAGCAGGGACCGGGGAGCTGTTTTTT

D gene: .
V gene: TRBV30
J gene: TRBJ1-3
clone size: .
CDR3 protein: CAWSVPQGYENTIYF
CDR3 DNA: TGTGCCTGGAGTGTCCCGCAGGGTTACGAAAACACCATATATTTT

D gene: .
V gene: TRBV7-6
J gene: TRBJ2-7
clone size: once
CDR3 protein: CASSPEAGNEQYF
CDR3 DNA: TGTGCCAGCAGCCCGGAGGCGGGAAACGAGCAGTACTTC